One sample yielded the 8 T cell receptor beta chains listed below, sequenced in a study of regulatory T cells in long-lasting Graves disease. Time point denoted: newly diagnosed GD, antithyroid drugs for less than 3 months. PBMC RNA served as the TCR library source. HTBI primers from iRepertoire and Arm-PCR of CDR3 regions yielded the TCR beta libraries. In TCRdb, the multiplex PCR reads were re-called with MiXCR into one record per CDR3 protein. Seen here are around 420,000 distinct CDR3 sequences, approximately 15% observed once, and the top ten hold about 8.3%. These data were also filed under a second study, of T cells in Graves' hyperthyroidism and ophthalmopathy.

Source: peripheral blood mononuclear cells (PBMCs), taken at new diagnosis, from a patient treated with antithyroid drugs. These receptors originate from a woman aged 35 to 49 with Graves disease.

This clonotype has a single count. This chain joins TRBV20-1 and TRBJ2-7, with 10 bases fitting TRBD1. Trimming at V came to 6 bases and at J to 9 bases, leaving 8 bases not matched to a gene. CDR3 length: 12 residues. Germline CDR1 DFQATT, CDR2 SNEGSKA (reference sequence). The CDR3 DNA sequence: TGCAGTGCGCGGACAGGGGGACACGGGCAGTACTTC. It is translated as CSARTGGHGQYF.

The genes are TRBV6-1 and TRBJ2-7, with 11 bases matching TRBD1. The CDR3 has 14 amino acids. After removal of 6 bases from V and 5 bases from J, the junction contained 6 bases not matched to a gene. Germline assignment: CDR1 MNHNS and CDR2 SASEGT. In nucleotides, the CDR3 is TGTGCCAGCAGCATGGACAGGGGGCGCGACGAGCAGTACTTC. Translated, it gives CASSMDRGRDEQYF.

This clonotype was found a few times. As DNA, the CDR3 is TGTGCCAGCATGGACAGACTCGACGAGCAGTACTTC. Amino acids: CASMDRLDEQYF. The chain joins TRBV27 to TRBJ2-7; D possibly corresponds to TRBD1 (6 bases). V gave up 7 bases and J gave up 5 bases, with 12 bases separating them. Per the germline V gene, CDR1 is MNHEY and CDR2 is SMNVEV (reference sequence). CDR3 size: 12 residues.

This clonotype was seen many times. V is TRBV28 and J is TRBJ2-3, with D perhaps TRBD2 (6 bases). The CDR3 runs to 17 residues. With 3 bases removed from V and 3 bases from J, the gap between germline ends came to 19 bases. CDR1 is MDHEN, CDR2 SYDVKM, per germline. CDR3 bases: TGTGCCAGCAGTTTTTATGCCCGTCGGGAGCAGACAGATACGCAGTATTTT. Amino acids: CASSFYARREQTDTQYF.

Only a few counts were recorded for this clonotype. V usage is TRBV7-2 and J usage is TRBJ2-1; the match to TRBD1 covers 7 bases. V was pared by 1 base and J by 2 bases, with 5 bases of the junction left unmatched. The CDR3 runs 16 residues. Germline V lookup: CDR1 SGHTA, CDR2 FQGNSA. Here the CDR3 reads CASSLGRQGPYNEQFF. The CDR3 DNA follows: TGTGCCAGCAGCTTAGGCCGACAGGGACCCTACAATGAGCAGTTCTTC.

This clonotype has ten or more counts. This sequence joins TRBV24-1 and TRBJ2-5, with D possibly TRBD1 on 5 matching bases. The V end was cut by 2 bases, the J end by 2 bases, with 11 bases between. Per the germline V gene, CDR1 is KGHDR and CDR2 is SFDVKD. This CDR3 is 15 amino acids long. DNA of the CDR3: TGTGCCACCAGTGATTCACAGGAAACTCAAGAGACCCAGTACTTC. It is translated as CATSDSQETQETQYF.

This clonotype was observed at least ten times. The V and J genes are TRBV20-1 and TRBJ2-1, with D tentatively TRBD2 (6 bases). The length of the CDR3 is 14 residues. Looked up from germline, CDR1 is DFQATT and CDR2 is SNEGSKA (reference sequence). The V end lost 4 bases, the J end lost 8 bases, and 18 bases lay between the germline ends. In DNA, the CDR3 is TGCAGTGCTAACCCCGGAGGGCCGTACGATGAGCAGTTCTTC. It translates to CSANPGGPYDEQFF.

This clonotype was found a few times. This chain links TRBV9 with TRBJ2-2; D is unclear. The V and J ends lost 4 bases and 6 bases respectively, with 13 bases between them. The CDR3 covers 14 residues. Germline CDR1 SGDLS, CDR2 YYNGEE. CDR3 nucleotides: TGTGCCAGCAGCCTTCATTTAGGCCCCGGGGAGCTGTTTTTT. Translated: CASSLHLGPGELFF.